Sequencing of this T cell receptor (beta chain) was carried out in a study of shared clonotypes between healthy human individuals. V was cut by 5 bases and J by 8 bases, with 12 bases left in between. This CDR3 comprises 13 residues. Germline CDR1 reads SNHLY; CDR2 reads FYNNEI. Clones were read by immunoSEQ multiplex PCR, and TCRdb kept only the in-frame ones, dropping some. The data contain 640,000 or so clones, more than 70% of them singletons. A split of CD4+ cells into CD45RA+ naive and CD45RA-negative memory subsets was performed. J is TRBJ1-4 and V is TRBV2; D is perhaps TRBD1 (6 bases). The TCR originated in a woman aged 30 to 39 in good health. The sample was memory CD4+ T cells sorted from blood. Specified subset: CD45RA-negative fraction. In DNA, the CDR3 is TGTGCCAGCAGTTTATGGACAGACGAAAAACTGTTTTTT. It specifies CASSLWTDEKLFF.